The rows below give T cell receptor beta chains drawn from one sample of a study of blood T cells in healthy people across ages. TCRdb re-called the 5' RACE reads through MiXCR, storing one row per CDR3 protein. The sample has 1.5 million to 2 million distinct CDR3 sequences, approximately 30% seen once. The sequenced material came from blood. The source is a young woman in good health. Both conserved end residues are part of each CDR3. The D gene is left open where the match is weak. Expanded clones are given a class, and other clones once, few, many or no size at all.

d_call	v_call	j_call	cdr3_length	clone_size	cdr3_aa	cdr3_nt
.	TRBV7-6	TRBJ1-1	16	.	CASSLDSYRIDTEAFF	TGTGCCAGCAGCCTTGATTCCTACAGGATAGACACTGAAGCTTTCTTT
.	TRBV28	TRBJ2-5	15	many	CASSGWDPDTETQYF	TGTGCCAGCAGCGGATGGGACCCCGATACGGAGACCCAGTACTTC
TRBD2	TRBV7-2	TRBJ2-1	15	.	CASSSKREWVNEQFF	TGTGCCAGCAGCTCGAAGCGGGAGTGGGTCAATGAGCAGTTCTTC
.	TRBV6-2/TRBV6-3	TRBJ2-1	14	.	CASSSPFSEREQFF	TGTGCCAGCAGCTCACCCTTCAGTGAGCGAGAGCAGTTCTTC
TRBD2	TRBV4-1	TRBJ2-1	21	.	CASSQVGERGGPSPSYNEQFF	TGCGCCAGCAGCCAAGTGGGGGAGCGGGGGGGCCCTTCGCCATCCTACAATGAGCAGTTCTTC
.	TRBV20-1	TRBJ2-3	15	.	CSARDPRANTDTQYF	TGCAGTGCTAGAGATCCGCGGGCGAACACAGATACGCAGTATTTT
.	TRBV12-3/TRBV12-4	TRBJ1-2	14	.	CAVAGAANNYGYTF	TGTGCCGTCGCTGGGGCAGCAAACAACTATGGCTACACCTTC
TRBD2	TRBV10-3	TRBJ2-1	14	once	CAISEKRERNEQFF	TGTGCCATCAGTGAGAAGCGGGAGCGGAATGAGCAGTTCTTC
TRBD1	TRBV7-9	TRBJ2-7	15	many	CASSLFPGQGYEQYF	TGTGCCAGCAGCTTATTTCCGGGACAGGGCTACGAGCAGTACTTC
TRBD1	TRBV5-1	TRBJ1-1	15	.	CASSKEGAGNTEAFF	TGCGCCAGCAGCAAAGAGGGGGCGGGTAACACTGAAGCTTTCTTT
.	TRBV28	TRBJ1-5	16	few	CASSPLSRGGVQPQHF	TGTGCCAGCAGTCCCCTCAGTAGGGGGGGCGTCCAGCCCCAGCATTTT
.	TRBV5-6	TRBJ2-5	16	.	CASSFGAASLRETQYF	TGTGCCAGCAGCTTCGGGGCAGCATCCTTAAGAGAGACCCAGTACTTC
.	TRBV29-1	TRBJ2-7	11	many	CSVGRGSEQYF	TGCAGCGTTGGAAGGGGAAGCGAGCAGTACTTC
TRBD1	TRBV28	TRBJ2-3	15	.	CASRRTGKATDTQYF	TGTGCCAGCAGAAGGACAGGCAAGGCCACAGATACGCAGTATTTT
.	TRBV12-3/TRBV12-4	TRBJ2-5	15	few	CASSLIQGAEETQYF	TGTGCCAGCAGCCTAATCCAGGGTGCGGAAGAGACCCAGTACTTC
.	TRBV24-1	TRBJ1-5	13	.	CACGGGGNQPQHF	TGTGCCTGCGGTGGGGGTGGCAATCAGCCCCAGCATTTT
.	TRBV10-3	TRBJ2-5	15	few	CAISESWGNNNEQYF	TGTGCCATCAGTGAGTCATGGGGGAATAACAATGAGCAGTACTTC